The clone carrying this TCR beta chain was detected many times. Antigen: not known. The V gene end was trimmed by 0 bases and the J gene end by 4 bases; junction bases not matched to a gene: 7. Looked up from germline, CDR1 is SGHRS and CDR2 is YFSETQ. The CDR3 is 15 amino acids. Each donor (without exception) was a healthy Caucasian. TCRdb re-analysed the 5' RACE reads in MiXCR, keeping a single row per CDR3 protein. The sample consists of under 800,000 distinct CDR3 sequences, 21% of them appearing once. This specimen comes from a study of identical twins. Study-level results: Shared out-of-frame alpha sequences (those common to twins) showed excess low generation probability. The analysis was cross-sectional rather than longitudinal within donors. Models predicted too little out-of-frame TCR alpha sharing in monozygotic twins.

The sample was also reused in another study, on T cells expressing NK-cell markers.

The chain has TRBV5-1 and TRBJ2-7, with 7 bases lining up with TRBD2. This TCR was recovered from a woman aged 18-35 years in good health. Sequencing used PBMCs. This CDR3 is CASSLVGAGRYEQYF. In DNA form, the CDR3 reads TGCGCCAGCAGCTTGGTCGGAGCGGGAAGGTACGAGCAGTACTTC.